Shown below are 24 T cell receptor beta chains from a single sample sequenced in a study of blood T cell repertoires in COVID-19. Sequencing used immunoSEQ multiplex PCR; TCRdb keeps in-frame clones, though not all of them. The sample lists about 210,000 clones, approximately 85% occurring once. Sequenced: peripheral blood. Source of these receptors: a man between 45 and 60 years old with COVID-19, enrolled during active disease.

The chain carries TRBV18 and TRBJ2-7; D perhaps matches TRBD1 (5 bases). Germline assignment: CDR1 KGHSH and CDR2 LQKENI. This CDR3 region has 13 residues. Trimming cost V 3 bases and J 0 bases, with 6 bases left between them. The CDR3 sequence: CASSPTVSYEQYF. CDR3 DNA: TGTGCCAGCTCACCGACAGTCTCCTACGAGCAGTACTTC.

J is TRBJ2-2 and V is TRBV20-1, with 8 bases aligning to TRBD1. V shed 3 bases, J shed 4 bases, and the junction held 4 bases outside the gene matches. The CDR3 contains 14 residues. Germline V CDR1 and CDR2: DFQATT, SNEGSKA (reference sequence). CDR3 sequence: CSASSQGATGELFF. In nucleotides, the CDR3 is TGCAGTGCTAGTTCCCAGGGGGCCACCGGGGAGCTGTTTTTT.

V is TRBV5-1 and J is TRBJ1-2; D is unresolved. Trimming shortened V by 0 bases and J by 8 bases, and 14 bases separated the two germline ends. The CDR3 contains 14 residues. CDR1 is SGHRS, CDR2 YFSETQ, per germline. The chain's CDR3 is CASSLGAGVGGYTF. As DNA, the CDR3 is TGCGCCAGCAGCTTGGGGGCCGGGGTGGGAGGCTACACCTTC.

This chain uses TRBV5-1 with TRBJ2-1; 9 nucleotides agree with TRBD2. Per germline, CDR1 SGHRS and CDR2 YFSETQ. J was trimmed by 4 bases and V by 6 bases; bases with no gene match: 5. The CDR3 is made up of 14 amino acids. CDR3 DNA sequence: TGCGCCAGCAATCCCAGCGGGGGGTACAATGAGCAGTTCTTC. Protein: CASNPSGGYNEQFF. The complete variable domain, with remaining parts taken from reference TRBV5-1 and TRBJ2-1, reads KAGVTQTPRYLIKTRGQQVTLSCSPISGHRSVSWYQQTPGQGLQFLFEYFSETQRNKGNFPGRFSGRQFSNSRSEMNVSTLELGDSALYLCASNPSGGYNEQFFGPGTRLTVL.

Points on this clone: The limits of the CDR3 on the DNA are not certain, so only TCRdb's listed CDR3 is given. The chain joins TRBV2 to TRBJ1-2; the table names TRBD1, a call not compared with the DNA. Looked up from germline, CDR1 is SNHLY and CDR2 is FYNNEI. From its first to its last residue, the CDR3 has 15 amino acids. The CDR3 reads CASILGQGINYGYTF.

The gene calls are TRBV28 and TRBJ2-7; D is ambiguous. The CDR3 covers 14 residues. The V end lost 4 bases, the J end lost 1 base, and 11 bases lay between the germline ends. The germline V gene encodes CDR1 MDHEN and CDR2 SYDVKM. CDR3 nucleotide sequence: TGTGCCAGCAGTTCCACGACACCTTCCTACGAGCAGTACTTC. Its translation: CASSSTTPSYEQYF.

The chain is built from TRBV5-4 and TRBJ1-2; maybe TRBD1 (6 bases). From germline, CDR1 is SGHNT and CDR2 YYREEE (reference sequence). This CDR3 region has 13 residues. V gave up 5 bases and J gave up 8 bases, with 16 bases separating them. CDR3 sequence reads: CASRPSTGEGYTF. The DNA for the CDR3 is TGTGCCAGCAGGCCTTCGACAGGCGAGGGCTACACCTTC.

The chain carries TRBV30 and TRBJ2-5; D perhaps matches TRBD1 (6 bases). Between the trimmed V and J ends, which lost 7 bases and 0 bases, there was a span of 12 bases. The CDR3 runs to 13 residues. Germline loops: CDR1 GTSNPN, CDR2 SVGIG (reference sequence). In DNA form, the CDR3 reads TGTGCCTCGGCGAGGGGGTACCAAGAGACCCAGTACTTC. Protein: CASARGYQETQYF.

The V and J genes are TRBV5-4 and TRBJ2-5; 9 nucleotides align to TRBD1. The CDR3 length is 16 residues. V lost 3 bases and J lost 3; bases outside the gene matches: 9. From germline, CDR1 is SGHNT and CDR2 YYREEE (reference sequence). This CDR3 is CASSSHRGQGEETQYF. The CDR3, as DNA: TGTGCCAGCAGCTCCCACAGGGGGCAAGGAGAAGAGACCCAGTACTTC.

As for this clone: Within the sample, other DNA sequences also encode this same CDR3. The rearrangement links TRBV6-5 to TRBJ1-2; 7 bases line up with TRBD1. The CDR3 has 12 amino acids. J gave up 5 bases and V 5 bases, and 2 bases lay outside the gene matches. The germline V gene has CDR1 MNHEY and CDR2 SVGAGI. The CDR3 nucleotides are TGTGCCAGCAGTCCAGGGGGGTATGGCTACACCTTC. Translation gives CASSPGGYGYTF.

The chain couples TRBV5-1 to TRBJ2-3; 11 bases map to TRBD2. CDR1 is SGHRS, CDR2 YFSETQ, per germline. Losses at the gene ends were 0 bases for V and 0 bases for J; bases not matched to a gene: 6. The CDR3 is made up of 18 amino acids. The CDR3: CASSLVASGGSSTDTQYF. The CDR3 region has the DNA TGCGCCAGCAGCTTGGTGGCTAGCGGGGGGTCTAGCACAGATACGCAGTATTTT.

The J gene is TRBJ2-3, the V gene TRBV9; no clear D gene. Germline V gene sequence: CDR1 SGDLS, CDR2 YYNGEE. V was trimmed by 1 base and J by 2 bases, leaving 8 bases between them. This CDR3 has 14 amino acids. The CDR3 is CASSVRVYTDTQYF. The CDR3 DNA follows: TGTGCCAGCAGCGTAAGAGTCTACACAGATACGCAGTATTTT.

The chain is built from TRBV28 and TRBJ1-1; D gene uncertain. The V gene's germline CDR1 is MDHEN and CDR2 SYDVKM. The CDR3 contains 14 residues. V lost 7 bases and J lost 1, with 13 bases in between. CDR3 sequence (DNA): TGTGCCAGCACCCCTTCAGGAGGGAACACTGAAGCTTTCTTT. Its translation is CASTPSGGNTEAFF.

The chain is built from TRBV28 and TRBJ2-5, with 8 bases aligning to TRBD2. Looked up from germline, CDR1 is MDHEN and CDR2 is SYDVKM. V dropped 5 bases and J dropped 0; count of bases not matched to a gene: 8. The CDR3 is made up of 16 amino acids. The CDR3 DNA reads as TGTGCCAGCAGTCCCTACTTGCGGGGGGACCAAGAGACCCAGTACTTC. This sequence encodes CASSPYLRGDQETQYF.

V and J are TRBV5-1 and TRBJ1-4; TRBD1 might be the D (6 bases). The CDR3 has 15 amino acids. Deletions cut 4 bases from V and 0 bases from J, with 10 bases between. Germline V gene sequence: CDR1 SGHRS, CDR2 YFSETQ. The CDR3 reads CASSPDSATNEKLFF. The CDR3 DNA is TGCGCCAGCAGCCCGGACAGTGCAACTAATGAAAAACTGTTTTTT.

This chain's CDR3 is CASSLLGQGLRETQYF. The DNA for the CDR3 is TGTGCCAGCAGCTTATTGGGACAGGGGTTAAGAGAGACCCAGTACTTC. This rearrangement joins TRBV7-6 to TRBJ2-5, with 10 nucleotides matching TRBD1. There are 16 residues in the CDR3. Germline V CDR1 and CDR2: SGHVS, FNYEAQ. With V trimmed by 2 bases and J by 4 bases, 7 bases remained unmatched.

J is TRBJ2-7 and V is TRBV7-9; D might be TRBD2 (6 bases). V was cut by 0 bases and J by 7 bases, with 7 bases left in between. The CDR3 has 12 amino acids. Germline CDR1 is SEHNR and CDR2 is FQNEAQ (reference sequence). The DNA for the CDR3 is TGTGCCAGCAGCTTAGCCCGGGGGGAGCAGTACTTC. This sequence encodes CASSLARGEQYF.

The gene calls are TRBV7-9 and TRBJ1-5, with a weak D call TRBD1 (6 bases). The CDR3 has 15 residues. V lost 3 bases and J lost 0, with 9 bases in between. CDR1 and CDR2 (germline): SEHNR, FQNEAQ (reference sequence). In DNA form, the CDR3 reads TGTGCCAGCAGCTTCGGACAGAATAGCAATCAGCCCCAGCATTTT. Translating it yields CASSFGQNSNQPQHF.

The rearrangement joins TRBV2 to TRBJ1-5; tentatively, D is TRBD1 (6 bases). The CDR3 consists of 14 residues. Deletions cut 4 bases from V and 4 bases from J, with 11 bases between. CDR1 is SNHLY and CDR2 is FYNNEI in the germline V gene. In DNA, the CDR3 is TGTGCCAGCAGTGGAAGGGGGTCGAATCAGCCCCAGCATTTT. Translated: CASSGRGSNQPQHF.

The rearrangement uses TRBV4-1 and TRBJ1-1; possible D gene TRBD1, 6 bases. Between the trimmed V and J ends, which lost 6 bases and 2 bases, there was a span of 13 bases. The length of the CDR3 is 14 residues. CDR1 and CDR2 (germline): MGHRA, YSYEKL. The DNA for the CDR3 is TGCGCCAGCAGTTCGGACAGCCTCAACACTGAAGCTTTCTTT. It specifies CASSSDSLNTEAFF.

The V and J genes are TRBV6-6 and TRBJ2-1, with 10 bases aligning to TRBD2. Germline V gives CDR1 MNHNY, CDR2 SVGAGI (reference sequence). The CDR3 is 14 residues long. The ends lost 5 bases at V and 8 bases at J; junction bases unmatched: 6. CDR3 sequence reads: CASSQRGGRDEQFF. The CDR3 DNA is TGTGCCAGCAGTCAGCGGGGGGGCAGGGATGAGCAGTTCTTC.

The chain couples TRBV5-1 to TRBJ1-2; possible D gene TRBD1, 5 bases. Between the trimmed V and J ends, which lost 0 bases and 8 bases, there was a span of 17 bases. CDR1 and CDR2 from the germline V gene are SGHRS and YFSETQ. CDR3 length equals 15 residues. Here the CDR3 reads CASSLEQAQLWGYTF. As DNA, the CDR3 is TGCGCCAGCAGCTTGGAACAGGCCCAACTATGGGGCTACACCTTC.

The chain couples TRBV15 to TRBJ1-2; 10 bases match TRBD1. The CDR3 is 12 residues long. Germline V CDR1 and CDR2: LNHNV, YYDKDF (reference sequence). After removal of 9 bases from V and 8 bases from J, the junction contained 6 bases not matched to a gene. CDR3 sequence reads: CATWTGGLGYTF. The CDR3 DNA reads TGTGCCACATGGACAGGGGGATTGGGCTACACCTTC.

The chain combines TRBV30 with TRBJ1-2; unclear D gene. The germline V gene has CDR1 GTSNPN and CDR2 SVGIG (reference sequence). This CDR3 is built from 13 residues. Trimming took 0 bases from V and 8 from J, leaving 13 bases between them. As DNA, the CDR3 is TGTGCCTGGAGTGTAACAGTCTCTATGGGCTACACCTTC. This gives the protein CAWSVTVSMGYTF. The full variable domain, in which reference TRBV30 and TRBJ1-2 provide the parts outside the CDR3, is SQTIHQWPATLVQPVGSPLSLECTVEGTSNPNLYWYRQAAGRGLQLLFYSVGIGQISSEVPQNLSASRPQDRQFILSSKKLLLSDSGFYLCAWSVTVSMGYTFGSGTRLTVV.